The 22 T cell receptor beta chains presented below share a single source sample, sequenced in a study of blood T cell repertoires in COVID-19. Sequencing used immunoSEQ multiplex PCR; TCRdb keeps in-frame clones, though not all of them. Here the sample spans under 120,000 clones, 85% to 90% being singletons. Sequencing was done on a sample of peripheral blood. All receptors derive from a woman older than 75 with acute or convalescent COVID-19.

V usage is TRBV2 and J usage is TRBJ1-5; TRBD1 is a possible D gene (6 bases). The length of the CDR3 is 13 residues. Germline values: CDR1 SNHLY, CDR2 FYNNEI. Trimming took off 6 bases at V and 5 bases at J, with 11 bases between the two ends. CDR3 bases: TGTGCCAGCAGATTAGGGGGGGATCAGCCCCAGCATTTT. It codes for CASRLGGDQPQHF.

The chain uses TRBV7-2 and TRBJ1-2, with TRBD1 matching over 7 bases. The V gene's germline CDR1 is SGHTA and CDR2 FQGNSA. With V trimmed by 4 bases and J by 4 bases, 12 bases remained unmatched. CDR3 size: 16 residues. This chain's CDR3 is CASSSSGTASFYGYTF. CDR3 in DNA: TGTGCCAGCAGCTCTTCCGGGACAGCAAGTTTCTATGGCTACACCTTC.

This chain uses TRBV29-1 with TRBJ2-1, with 7 bases identical to TRBD1. Germline V lookup: CDR1 SQVTM, CDR2 ANQGSEA. The CDR3 has 12 amino acids. V was pared by 7 bases and J by 4 bases, with 4 bases of the junction left unmatched. The CDR3 spells CSGDREYNEQFF. The DNA of the CDR3 is TGCAGCGGTGACAGGGAATACAATGAGCAGTTCTTC.

V gene TRBV4-1 combines with J gene TRBJ1-2, with D hard to call. CDR3 length: 14 amino acids. The germline gives CDR1 MGHRA, CDR2 YSYEKL. Deletions cut 3 bases from V and 2 bases from J, with 10 bases between. The CDR3 loop is CASSHPWQNYGYTF. CDR3 nucleotides: TGCGCCAGCAGCCACCCGTGGCAAAACTATGGCTACACCTTC.

This chain joins TRBV7-8 and TRBJ1-2; 10 positions agree with TRBD1. CDR3 size: 15 residues. V dropped 5 bases and J dropped 1; count of bases not matched to a gene: 4. CDR1 and CDR2 from the germline V gene are SGHVS and FQNEAQ. In DNA form, the CDR3 reads TGTGCCAGCAGCCCGGGACAGGGGAGTAACTATGGCTACACCTTC. It specifies CASSPGQGSNYGYTF.

The V and J genes are TRBV5-1 and TRBJ1-2; TRBD1 agrees at 8 bases. The ends lost 0 bases at V and 6 bases at J; junction bases unmatched: 16. This CDR3 contains 18 residues. The germline V gene encodes CDR1 SGHRS and CDR2 YFSETQ. This chain's CDR3 is CASSLASQSAGGGHGYTF. The CDR3 region has the DNA TGCGCCAGCAGCTTGGCCAGTCAATCTGCAGGGGGCGGCCATGGCTACACCTTC.

V gene TRBV6-6 combines with J gene TRBJ2-2; tentatively, D is TRBD1 (6 bases). The germline V gene encodes CDR1 MNHNY and CDR2 SVGAGI (reference sequence). V was cut by 6 bases and J by 0 bases, with 11 bases left in between. The CDR3 is 15 amino acids. CDR3 protein: CASSGQTSNTGELFF. CDR3 nucleotides: TGTGCCAGCAGCGGACAGACTTCGAACACCGGGGAGCTGTTTTTT.

V gene TRBV30 combines with J gene TRBJ2-2; D gene ambiguous. The CDR3 consists of 13 residues. CDR1 and CDR2 from the germline V gene are GTSNPN and SVGIG (reference sequence). V lost 3 bases, J lost 1 base, and 6 bases lay in between. CDR3 sequence reads: CAWSSGNTGELFF. CDR3 coding DNA: TGTGCCTGGAGCTCGGGGAACACCGGGGAGCTGTTTTTT.

This clone has a single count. The V call is TRBV15, the J call TRBJ2-5, with 8 bases identical to TRBD1. The germline V gene encodes CDR1 LNHNV and CDR2 YYDKDF (reference sequence). The CDR3 consists of 16 residues. V was pared by 3 bases and J by 0 bases, with 6 bases of the junction left unmatched. CDR3 in amino acids: CATSRRPGGYQETQYF. The CDR3 DNA sequence: TGTGCCACCAGCAGGAGGCCAGGGGGCTACCAAGAGACCCAGTACTTC. Full variable domain (outside the CDR3, taken from reference TRBV15 and TRBJ2-5): DAMVIQNPRYQVTQFGKPVTLSCSQTLNHNVMYWYQQKSSQAPKLLFHYYDKDFNNEADTPDNFQSRRPNTSFCFLDIRSPGLGDTAMYLCATSRRPGGYQETQYFGPGTRLLVL.

The rearrangement joins TRBV6-5 to TRBJ2-6; D call uncertain. This CDR3 has 13 residues. The V gene lost 4 bases and the J gene lost 4 bases, with 5 bases spanning the gap. The germline V gene encodes CDR1 MNHEY and CDR2 SVGAGI. The CDR3 coding sequence is TGTGCCAGCAGTTCCCTGGGGGCCAACGTCCTGACTTTC. Encoded protein: CASSSLGANVLTF.

The V call is TRBV6-5, the J call TRBJ2-7, with 12 positions matching TRBD2. The CDR3 is 12 amino acids. J lost 4 bases, V lost 8 bases, and 0 bases had no gene match. Germline V CDR1 and CDR2: MNHEY, SVGAGI. CDR3 sequence (DNA): TGTGCCAGCGGGACTAGCGGGTACGAGCAGTACTTC. This sequence encodes CASGTSGYEQYF.

V and J are TRBV10-3 and TRBJ2-5; 8 bases line up with TRBD2. The CDR3 is 14 amino acids. CDR1 and CDR2 from the germline V gene are ENHRY and SYGVKD. With 5 bases clipped from V and 3 bases from J, the junction kept 5 bases outside the gene matches. Here the CDR3 DNA reads TGTGCCATCAGTAATATCGGGGGGGAAGAGACCCAGTACTTC. Its protein is CAISNIGGEETQYF.

V is TRBV19 and J is TRBJ1-5, with 11 bases lining up with TRBD1. The CDR3 contains 15 residues. Looked up from germline, CDR1 is LNHDA and CDR2 is SQIVND (reference sequence). V lost 10 bases to trimming and J lost 5 bases; unmatched junction nucleotides: 10. The CDR3 bases are TGTGCCACCGAGCCCGGGACAGGGGGTCATCAGCCCCAGCATTTT. It encodes CATEPGTGGHQPQHF.

The J gene is TRBJ1-3, the V gene TRBV27; no firm D call. The CDR3 sequence is 14 residues long. Trimming shortened V by 4 bases and J by 2 bases, and 9 bases separated the two germline ends. CDR1 MNHEY and CDR2 SMNVEV come from the germline V gene (reference sequence). As DNA, the CDR3 is TGTGCCAGCAGTTACCAGGAGGCTGGAAACACCATATATTTT. Translated: CASSYQEAGNTIYF.

A single count supports this clone. The chain employs TRBV9 and TRBJ2-5, with D uncertain. Germline V gives CDR1 SGDLS, CDR2 YYNGEE. Trimming shortened V by 2 bases and J by 0 bases, and 5 bases separated the two germline ends. The CDR3 consists of 13 residues. The CDR3 bases are TGTGCCAGCAGCGTCACGGACCAAGAGACCCAGTACTTC. Its translation: CASSVTDQETQYF.

The gene calls are TRBV3-1 (or the pseudogene TRBV3-2) and TRBJ2-6; no reliable D call. Germline V CDR1 and CDR2: LGHDT, YNNKEL (reference sequence). The CDR3 is 17 residues long. Trimming took 0 bases from V and 4 from J, leaving 13 bases between them. CDR3: CASSQDQVVVGANVLTF. The CDR3 DNA sequence: TGTGCCAGCAGCCAAGATCAGGTAGTGGTGGGGGCCAACGTCCTGACTTTC.

In its sample, this clone was seen a few times. The chain joins TRBV10-3 to TRBJ1-2; the D gene is possibly TRBD1 (5 bases). Germline values: CDR1 ENHRY, CDR2 SYGVKD. V lost 0 bases, J lost 4 bases, and 18 bases lay in between. The length of the CDR3 is 17 residues. The CDR3 DNA follows: TGTGCCATCAGTGAGTCGTGGAGGGGTCGAACTTTCTATGGCTACACCTTC. Its translation: CAISESWRGRTFYGYTF.

The chain has TRBV7-8 and TRBJ1-1; D remains ambiguous. Germline-derived CDR1 and CDR2 are SGHVS and FQNEAQ. The CDR3 runs 15 residues. V was clipped by 1 base and J by 0 bases, with 9 bases between them. The CDR3 loop reads CASSLGRIMNTEAFF. The CDR3 DNA is TGTGCCAGCAGCTTAGGGCGGATCATGAACACTGAAGCTTTCTTT.

The sample holds one count of this clone. This chain uses TRBV7-9 with TRBJ1-6, with 7 bases lining up with TRBD1. The ends lost 4 bases at V and 9 bases at J; junction bases unmatched: 3. The V gene's germline CDR1 is SEHNR and CDR2 FQNEAQ (reference sequence). The length of the CDR3 is 13 residues. The CDR3 nucleotides read TGTGCCAGCAGCTCTACAGGGGTTTCACCCCTCCACTTT. This gives the protein CASSSTGVSPLHF.

This clone was seen a single time. The chain has TRBV3-1 (or the pseudogene TRBV3-2) and TRBJ2-5, with 12 bases matching TRBD2. The V and J ends lost 5 bases and 13 bases, in that order; junction bases with no gene match: 8. Germline V lookup: CDR1 LGHDT, CDR2 YNNKEL (reference sequence). The CDR3 consists of 13 residues. The CDR3 region has the DNA TGTGCCAGCAGCGTTCGACTAGCGGGGGCGAGGTACTTC. Its translation is CASSVRLAGARYF.

The chain has TRBV7-8 and TRBJ1-3; TRBD1 agrees at 9 bases. The CDR3 is made up of 16 amino acids. V dropped 3 bases and J dropped 4; count of bases not matched to a gene: 7. Germline CDR1 SGHVS, CDR2 FQNEAQ. This CDR3 is CASSFTGGTTGNTIYF. DNA for the CDR3: TGTGCCAGCAGCTTCACAGGGGGCACAACCGGAAACACCATATATTTT.

This chain joins TRBV10-2 and TRBJ2-7, with TRBD1 identical over 12 bases. The trim removed 6 bases at V and 6 bases at J, leaving 6 bases unmatched. Germline V lookup: CDR1 WSHSY, CDR2 SAAADI. The length of the CDR3 is 14 residues. The CDR3: CASRAGTGGSEQYF. CDR3 coding DNA: TGCGCCAGCAGGGCCGGGACAGGGGGCTCCGAGCAGTACTTC.